Sequencing of this T cell receptor beta chain was carried out in a study of response to subunit inactivated influenza vaccine. The study, taken as a whole, reports: Authors suggested few new T cells are recruited by each seasonal influenza vaccination.

Germline V gene lookup returns CDR1 MNHEY and CDR2 SMNVEV (reference sequence). The length of the CDR3 is 13 residues. The V end was cut by 5 bases, the J end by 5 bases, with 11 bases between. Worth noting for this clonotype: Its antigen is as yet unknown.

TCRdb reprocessed the RT-PCR reads via MiXCR and lists one record per CDR3 protein. The table records almost 600,000 distinct CDR3 sequences, around 15% of them present only once. Specimen: PBMCs from blood, collected 11 to 12 days after vaccination. The origin of this receptor is a man between 45 and 60 years old who received an inactivated influenza vaccine. The chain employs TRBV27 and TRBJ2-3, with D hard to call. CDR3 nucleotide sequence: TGTGCCAGCAGTGCGCTGCCTGGAGATACGCAGTATTTT. Protein: CASSALPGDTQYF.